This T cell receptor (beta chain) originates from a study of CD8+CD57+ T cells in acquired aplastic anemia. About the study: Average DNA yield from sorted CD4+ and CD8+ cells was 3.2 ug. Study-level points and caveats: A set of about 30 CD8+ CDR3 sequences was shared between patients and controls, and these sequences appeared highly expressed in patients.

Whoever was chosen for sequencing had shown CD8+CD57+ cell expansion by flow cytometry. Acquired aplastic anemia of severe grade affected all patients. At blood sampling, none of the patients had yet received therapy. This CDR3 contains 9 residues. V lost 4 bases and J lost 5, with 0 bases in between. Per germline, CDR1 DFQATT and CDR2 SNEGSKA (reference sequence). Genomic DNA acted as the template from which TCR beta VDJ combination and CDR3 sequence profiling were carried out. From the reads, TCRdb called clonotypes with MiXCR, one entry per CDR3 protein. The data hold 150,000 or so distinct CDR3 sequences, with roughly half observed a single time. Only a few counts were recorded for this clonotype. The target antigen is unknown.

The sample comprised sorted CD4+, CD8+, or CD8+CD57+ T cells (not recorded which) from PBMCs. This chain joins TRBV20-1 and TRBJ1-5, with no clear D. This receptor was taken from a human donor with aplastic anemia. CDR3 loop: CSANQPQHF. CDR3 coding DNA: TGCAGTGCTAATCAGCCCCAGCATTTT.